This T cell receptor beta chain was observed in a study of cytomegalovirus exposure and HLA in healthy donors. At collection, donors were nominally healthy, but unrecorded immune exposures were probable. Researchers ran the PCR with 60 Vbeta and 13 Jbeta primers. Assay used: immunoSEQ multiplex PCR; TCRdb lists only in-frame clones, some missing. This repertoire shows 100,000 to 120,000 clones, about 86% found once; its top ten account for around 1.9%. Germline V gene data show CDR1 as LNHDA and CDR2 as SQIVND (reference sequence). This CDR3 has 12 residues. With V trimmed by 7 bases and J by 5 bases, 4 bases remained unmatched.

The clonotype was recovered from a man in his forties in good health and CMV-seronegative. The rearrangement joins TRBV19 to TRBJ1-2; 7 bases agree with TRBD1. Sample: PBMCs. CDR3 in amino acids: CASTATGYGYTF. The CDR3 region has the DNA TGTGCCAGTACCGCGACAGGGTATGGCTACACCTTC.